This T cell receptor (beta chain) is drawn from a study of cytomegalovirus exposure and HLA in healthy donors. Background on the study: Earlier work reported 117 million unique TCR beta sequences from some 180 million T cells. General study results and limits: Earlier results showed most TCR beta V segments being productive about 87% or about 30% of the time. V- and J-gene trimming in TCR beta was tied to a missense DCLRE1C variant by an analysis performed later. In a later analysis, compared with equally common non-associated chains, HLA-associated beta chains were more expanded.

The PCR made use of 60 Vbeta and 13 Jbeta primers. This table comes from immunoSEQ multiplex PCR, and its TCRdb copy is limited to in-frame clones, with some not included. The sample carries roughly 160,000 clones, around 80% recorded once. In regard to this clone: Antigen specificity is unknown.

The origin of this receptor is a woman between 45 and 60 years old in good health and CMV-seropositive. Sequenced material: PBMCs.

CDR3: CASNVLSGRDEQFF. DNA for the CDR3: TGTGCCAGCAATGTCCTTAGCGGGCGGGATGAGCAGTTCTTC. V is TRBV2 and J is TRBJ2-1, with 7 bases identical to TRBD2. Germline assignment: CDR1 SNHLY and CDR2 FYNNEI. The ends lost 7 bases at V and 8 bases at J; junction bases unmatched: 11. This CDR3 region has 14 residues. Looking up the rest from reference TRBV2 and TRBJ2-1 gives the full variable domain: EPEVTQTPSHQVTQMGQEVILRCVPISNHLYFYWYRQILGQKVEFLVSFYNNEISEKSEIFDDQFSVERPDGSNFTLKIRSTKLEDSAMYFCASNVLSGRDEQFFGPGTRLTVL.